This T cell receptor (beta chain) derives from a study of blood T cell repertoires in COVID-19. In the study overall: Samples of COVID-19 (acute and convalescent) were obtained from the United States, Italy and Spain.

Authors' processing steps: Reference gene primer amplification in the assay estimated nucleated cell counts. Sequenced by immunoSEQ multiplex PCR; TCRdb stores in-frame clones only, minus some. The D gene and trimming were derived from the DNA, and the V and J assignments and clone size from that table. The sample includes around 80,000 clones, around 89% of them seen just once. Germline values: CDR1 MNHEY, CDR2 SVGAGI. V lost 6 bases to trimming and J lost 8 bases; unmatched junction nucleotides: 11. The CDR3 sequence is 15 residues long. The source of this sequence is a human donor in a cohort sampled during active COVID-19. Specimen: peripheral blood. The V call is TRBV6-5, the J call TRBJ2-3, with 10 positions matching TRBD2. The CDR3, as DNA: TGTGCCAGCAGCGCTGTAGCGGGGGGTGGTCGTACGCAGTATTTT. Encoded protein: CASSAVAGGGRTQYF.